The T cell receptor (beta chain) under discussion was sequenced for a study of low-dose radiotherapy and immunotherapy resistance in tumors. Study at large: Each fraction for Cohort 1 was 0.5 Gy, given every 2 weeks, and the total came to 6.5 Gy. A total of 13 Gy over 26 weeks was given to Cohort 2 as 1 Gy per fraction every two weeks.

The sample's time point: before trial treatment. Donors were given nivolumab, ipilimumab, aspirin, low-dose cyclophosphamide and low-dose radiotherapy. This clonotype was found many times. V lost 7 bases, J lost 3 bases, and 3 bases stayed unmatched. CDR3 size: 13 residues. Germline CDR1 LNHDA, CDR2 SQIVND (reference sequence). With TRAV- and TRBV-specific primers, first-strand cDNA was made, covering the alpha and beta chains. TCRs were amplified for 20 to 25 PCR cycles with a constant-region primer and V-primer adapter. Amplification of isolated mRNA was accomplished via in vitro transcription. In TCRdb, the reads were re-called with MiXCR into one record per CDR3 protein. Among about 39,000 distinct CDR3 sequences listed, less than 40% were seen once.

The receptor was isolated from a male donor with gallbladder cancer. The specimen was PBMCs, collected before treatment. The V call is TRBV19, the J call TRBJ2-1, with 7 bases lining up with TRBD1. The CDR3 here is CASMGQNYNEQFF. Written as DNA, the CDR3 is TGTGCCAGTATGGGACAGAACTACAATGAGCAGTTCTTC.